One and the same sample provided the 29 T cell receptor beta chains below, sequenced in a study of T cells after yellow fever vaccination. TCRdb re-called the 5' RACE reads through MiXCR, storing one row per CDR3 protein. The table shows about 350,000 distinct CDR3 sequences, with under 14% occurring only once. The source was PBMCs, collected on the day of the first yellow fever vaccination. These TCRs come from a man aged 18 to 29 who received the YFV17D yellow fever vaccine.

This chain connects TRBV7-3 to TRBJ2-5; D unclear. The germline gives CDR1 SGHTA, CDR2 FQGTGA. The V end lost 5 bases, the J end lost 5 bases, and 12 bases lay between the germline ends. This CDR3 has 13 amino acids. CDR3 nucleotide sequence: TGTGCCAGCAGCCCGGGCCGACGGGAGACCCAGTACTTC. Its translation: CASSPGRRETQYF.

A few counts support this clonotype. The chain employs TRBV5-1 and TRBJ2-7, with 7 bases fitting TRBD2. V trimming: 4 bases; J trimming: 2 bases; junction bases outside the gene matches: 12. The germline V gene encodes CDR1 SGHRS and CDR2 YFSETQ. The CDR3 runs 16 residues. The CDR3: CASSPAVMGGTYEQYF. CDR3 coding DNA: TGCGCCAGCAGCCCCGCCGTAATGGGGGGGACCTACGAGCAGTACTTC.

This rearrangement joins TRBV10-3 to TRBJ2-1; perhaps TRBD2 as D (7 bases). The CDR3 sequence is 14 residues long. Deletions cut 4 bases from V and 7 bases from J, with 14 bases between. CDR1 and CDR2 (germline): ENHRY, SYGVKD. The CDR3 is CAISVRGRGNEQFF. The CDR3 DNA follows: TGTGCCATCAGTGTTCGGGGGAGGGGGAATGAGCAGTTCTTC.

The sample holds a few counts of this clonotype. This sequence joins TRBV20-1 and TRBJ1-5; D is unclear. The CDR3 length is 13 residues. Germline values: CDR1 DFQATT, CDR2 SNEGSKA (reference sequence). Trimming cost V 6 bases and J 0 bases, with 9 bases left between them. The DNA for the CDR3 is TGCAGTGCGAAGGCTATTAGCAATCAGCCCCAGCATTTT. As protein: CSAKAISNQPQHF.

This clonotype was detected a few times. This chain uses TRBV4-3 with TRBJ1-5; the match to TRBD1 covers 9 bases. Germline CDR1 LGHNA, CDR2 YSLEER. The V and J ends lost 4 bases and 1 base, in that order; junction bases with no gene match: 8. The CDR3 is 17 residues long. CDR3 coding DNA: TGCGCCAGCAGCCCCAGGCGGACAGGGGAAAGCAATCAGCCCCAGCATTTT. As protein: CASSPRRTGESNQPQHF.

This clonotype appeared a few times. The chain has TRBV6-1 and TRBJ2-5, with D possibly called TRBD1 or TRBD2 (5 bases each). The CDR3 is 14 amino acids. The V gene's germline CDR1 is MNHNS and CDR2 SASEGT. V dropped 8 bases and J dropped 4 bases, with 17 bases sitting between them. For the CDR3, the DNA is TGTGCCAGCGGTCGAGGGGCAGGAGGAGAGACCCAGTACTTC. Translated, it gives CASGRGAGGETQYF.

This clonotype was counted a few times. This chain links TRBV28 with TRBJ1-6; D remains ambiguous. Germline V lookup: CDR1 MDHEN, CDR2 SYDVKM. Trimming took 4 bases from V and 6 from J, leaving 16 bases between them. The CDR3 consists of 16 residues. The DNA for the CDR3 is TGTGCCAGCAGTTCCCCTCAGAGGGATGGTAATTCACCCCTCCACTTT. It is translated as CASSSPQRDGNSPLHF.

This clonotype was seen a handful of times. The chain carries TRBV29-1 and TRBJ1-2, with 7 positions matching TRBD1. Trimming took 6 bases from V and 4 from J; bases not matched to a gene: 5. Germline CDR1 is SQVTM and CDR2 is ANQGSEA. There are 12 residues in the CDR3. The CDR3 region is CSVERDSYGYTF. The CDR3, as DNA: TGCAGCGTCGAACGGGACAGCTATGGCTACACCTTC.

This clonotype was seen more than once but under ten times. The chain employs TRBV7-2 and TRBJ2-1; D is possibly TRBD2 (6 bases). Germline CDR1 SGHTA, CDR2 FQGNSA. This CDR3 has 14 residues. Trimming took off 0 bases at V and 13 bases at J, with 16 bases between the two ends. The CDR3 sequence is CASSLARDELGQFF. DNA for the CDR3: TGTGCCAGCAGCTTAGCGCGGGACGAACTAGGCCAGTTCTTC.

This clonotype was counted a few times. The genes are TRBV12-3 or TRBV12-4 and TRBJ1-1; D call uncertain. CDR3 length equals 14 residues. V was pared by 5 bases and J by 4 bases, with 14 bases between. CDR3 nucleotide sequence: TGTGCCAGCAGTCGAGGACGAAGGAGCACTGAAGCTTTCTTT. This translates into CASSRGRRSTEAFF.

The chain couples TRBV7-2 to TRBJ2-5; tentative D call: TRBD2 (6 bases). The V end was cut by 5 bases, the J end by 0 bases, with 10 bases between. Germline CDR1 is SGHTA and CDR2 is FQGNSA. This CDR3 has 14 residues. CDR3 region: CASSGTSYQETQYF. The CDR3, as DNA: TGTGCCAGCAGCGGGACTTCGTACCAAGAGACCCAGTACTTC.

Only a few counts were recorded for this clonotype. The V and J genes are TRBV6-2 or TRBV6-3 and TRBJ2-1; TRBD2 agrees at 9 bases. After removal of 1 base from V and 2 bases from J, the junction contained 9 bases not matched to a gene. CDR1 and CDR2 from the germline V gene are MNHEY and SVGEGT. The CDR3 contains 18 residues. The CDR3 region is CASSYWVAGAAPYNEQFF. In DNA form, the CDR3 reads TGTGCCAGCAGTTACTGGGTAGCGGGGGCCGCTCCCTACAATGAGCAGTTCTTC.

This clonotype has only a few counts. The chain uses TRBV20-1 and TRBJ1-2, with 8 bases identical to TRBD1. V lost 5 bases to trimming and J lost 7 bases; unmatched junction nucleotides: 9. The CDR3 extends over 13 amino acids. CDR1 is DFQATT and CDR2 is SNEGSKA in the germline V gene (reference sequence). CDR3 residues: CSASEQGEGGYTF. The DNA for the CDR3 is TGCAGTGCTTCAGAACAGGGGGAAGGTGGCTACACCTTC.

The genes are TRBV12-3 or TRBV12-4 and TRBJ1-5; D not resolved. Trimming took off 4 bases at V and 1 base at J, with 11 bases between the two ends. The CDR3 has 15 amino acids. CDR3 sequence: CASSYLNRSNQPQHF. As DNA, the CDR3 is TGTGCCAGCAGTTACCTAAATAGAAGCAATCAGCCCCAGCATTTT.

This clonotype was seen ten or more times. The rearrangement uses TRBV4-3 and TRBJ2-6, with D hard to call. The CDR3 runs to 14 residues. Germline CDR1 is LGHNA and CDR2 is YSLEER. Trimming removed 5 bases from V and 0 bases from J, with 5 bases in between. The CDR3 sequence is CASSGLSGANVLTF. The CDR3, as DNA: TGCGCCAGCAGCGGGCTCTCTGGGGCCAACGTCCTGACTTTC.

This chain links TRBV6-1 with TRBJ1-2; D possibly corresponds to TRBD1 (6 bases). Germline V gene data show CDR1 as MNHNS and CDR2 as SASEGT. CDR3 length: 13 residues. Trimming removed 5 bases from V and 7 bases from J, with 14 bases in between. The CDR3 spells CASSPEAGAGYTF. CDR3 DNA sequence: TGTGCCAGCAGTCCTGAGGCGGGGGCTGGCTACACCTTC.

This clonotype was detected many times. The rearrangement joins TRBV6-5 to TRBJ2-2; tentatively, D is TRBD2 (6 bases). This CDR3 is 15 amino acids long. The germline V gene encodes CDR1 MNHEY and CDR2 SVGAGI. CDR3 region: CATSLDRERAGELFF. Here the CDR3 DNA reads TGTGCTACCAGTTTGGACCGGGAGAGGGCCGGGGAGCTGTTTTTT.

This clonotype has at least ten counts. This chain connects TRBV5-1 to TRBJ2-2; no reliable D call. CDR3 length: 14 amino acids. V was trimmed by 2 bases and J by 0 bases, leaving 5 bases between them. Germline CDR1 and CDR2: SGHRS and YFSETQ. CDR3 region: CASSFTANTGELFF. In nucleotides, the CDR3 is TGCGCCAGCAGCTTTACGGCGAACACCGGGGAGCTGTTTTTT.

A few counts support this clonotype. V is TRBV11-2 and J is TRBJ1-6, with no clear D. Germline-derived CDR1 and CDR2 are SGHAT and FQNNGV. The CDR3 sequence is 13 residues long. V lost 0 bases and J 10 bases, leaving 7 bases between the germline ends. This chain's CDR3 is CASSLEAGSPLHF. In DNA form, the CDR3 reads TGTGCCAGCAGCTTAGAAGCCGGATCACCCCTCCACTTT.

This clonotype was counted between two and nine times. The gene calls are TRBV6-6 and TRBJ2-1; the D gene is possibly TRBD2 (5 bases). This CDR3 region has 12 residues. V was clipped by 3 bases and J by 8 bases, with 8 bases between them. Looked up from germline, CDR1 is MNHNY and CDR2 is SVGAGI (reference sequence). CDR3 protein: CASSYSVDEQFF. DNA for the CDR3: TGTGCCAGCAGTTATAGCGTCGATGAGCAGTTCTTC.

A few counts support this clonotype. This chain joins TRBV6-5 and TRBJ2-2; 8 positions match TRBD1. This CDR3 region has 16 residues. V lost 2 bases and J lost 7; bases outside the gene matches: 9. Germline values: CDR1 MNHEY, CDR2 SVGAGI. In DNA, the CDR3 is TGTGCCAGCAGTTACCCGCAGGGGGCAGGCCTCGGGGAGCTGTTTTTT. This codes for CASSYPQGAGLGELFF.

The chain has TRBV11-1 and TRBJ2-1; a possible D gene is TRBD2 (6 bases). The length of the CDR3 is 13 residues. The germline V and J ends were trimmed by 3 bases and 6 bases, with 9 bases remaining between them. Germline V gene sequence: CDR1 SGHAT, CDR2 FQDESV (reference sequence). CDR3 bases: TGTGCCAGCAGCTTGGGGGGTATCAATGAGCAGTTCTTC. Residues: CASSLGGINEQFF.

This clonotype was detected a few times. This sequence joins TRBV5-1 and TRBJ1-3; no firm D call. Trimming left V 0 bases short and J 8 bases short, with 12 bases between. Germline V lookup: CDR1 SGHRS, CDR2 YFSETQ. The CDR3 length is 14 residues. The CDR3 sequence: CASSLVGPGDTIYF. The CDR3 nucleotides read TGCGCCAGCAGCTTGGTAGGGCCCGGGGACACCATATATTTT.

This chain connects TRBV7-8 to TRBJ2-1, with D possibly called TRBD1 or TRBD2 (5 bases each). The CDR3 loop spans 15 amino acids. Per the germline V gene, CDR1 is SGHVS and CDR2 is FQNEAQ. V was trimmed by 3 bases and J by 0 bases, leaving 9 bases between them. In nucleotides, the CDR3 is TGTGCCAGCAGCTTTTCAGGGAGCTCCTACAATGAGCAGTTCTTC. Its translation: CASSFSGSSYNEQFF. Looking up the rest from reference TRBV7-8 and TRBJ2-1 gives the full variable domain: GAGVSQSPRYKVAKRGQDVALRCDPISGHVSLFWYQQALGQGPEFLTYFQNEAQLDKSGLPSDRFFAERPEGSVSTLKIQRTQQEDSAVYLCASSFSGSSYNEQFFGPGTRLTVL.

The rearrangement uses TRBV5-1 and TRBJ2-3; D gene unclear. V was shortened by 0 bases and J by 4 bases, with 6 bases between the two germline ends. The germline gives CDR1 SGHRS, CDR2 YFSETQ. CDR3 length equals 13 residues. The CDR3 DNA reads as TGCGCCAGCAGCTTGGAAGCGTCAGATACGCAGTATTTT. This sequence encodes CASSLEASDTQYF.

V and J are TRBV29-1 and TRBJ1-1; no firm D call. Trimming took off 5 bases at V and 7 bases at J, with 11 bases between the two ends. Germline CDR1 and CDR2: SQVTM and ANQGSEA. This CDR3 is 11 amino acids long. The CDR3 sequence: CSVSLKVEAFF. CDR3 nucleotide sequence: TGCAGCGTTTCGCTAAAAGTTGAAGCTTTCTTT.

The V gene is TRBV20-1, the J gene TRBJ2-3, with a weak D call TRBD2 (6 bases). This CDR3 is 12 amino acids long. V was clipped by 2 bases and J by 6 bases, with 9 bases between them. CDR1 and CDR2 from the germline V gene are DFQATT and SNEGSKA (reference sequence). The CDR3, as DNA: TGCAGTGCTAGACGGGGGACTGATACGCAGTATTTT. Translation gives CSARRGTDTQYF.

V usage is TRBV10-3 and J usage is TRBJ2-7, with D unresolved. CDR1 and CDR2 from the germline V gene are ENHRY and SYGVKD. Trimming took off 3 bases at V and 5 bases at J, with 17 bases between the two ends. The CDR3 covers 15 residues. The CDR3 loop is CAISDGGSVPHEQYV. The DNA of the CDR3 is TGTGCCATCAGTGATGGCGGTTCTGTACCCCACGAGCAGTACGTC.

J is TRBJ2-3 and V is TRBV4-1; TRBD1 agrees at 11 bases. From germline, CDR1 is MGHRA and CDR2 YSYEKL. Trimming removed 4 bases from V and 4 bases from J; junction bases left unmatched: 4. CDR3 length: 15 amino acids. This chain's CDR3 is CASSRDRGSADTQYF. The CDR3, as DNA: TGCGCCAGCAGCCGGGACAGGGGGTCGGCAGATACGCAGTATTTT.